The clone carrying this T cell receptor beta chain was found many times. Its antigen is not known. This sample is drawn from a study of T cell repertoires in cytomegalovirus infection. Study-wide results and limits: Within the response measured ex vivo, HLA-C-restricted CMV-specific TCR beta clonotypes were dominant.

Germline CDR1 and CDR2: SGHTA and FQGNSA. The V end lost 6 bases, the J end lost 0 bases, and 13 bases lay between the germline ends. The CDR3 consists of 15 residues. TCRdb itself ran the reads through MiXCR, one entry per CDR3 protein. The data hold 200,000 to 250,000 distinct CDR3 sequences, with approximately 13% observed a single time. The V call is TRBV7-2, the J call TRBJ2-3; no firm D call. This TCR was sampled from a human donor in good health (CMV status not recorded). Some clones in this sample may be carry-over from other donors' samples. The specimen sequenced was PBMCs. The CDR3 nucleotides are TGTGCCAGCAGTATCGGTCGTCCTAGCACAGATACGCAGTATTTT. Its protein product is CASSIGRPSTDTQYF.